This is a list of T cell receptor beta chains from one sample in a study of blood T cell repertoires in COVID-19. Generated by immunoSEQ multiplex PCR, the TCRdb table keeps only in-frame clones and is missing some. The table shows approximately 200,000 clones, with about nine tenths occurring only once. The sequencing input was PBMCs or T cells enriched from blood (not recorded which). The receptors were gathered from a woman in her twenties or thirties who had recovered from COVID-19. The CDR3 runs from the conserved cysteine through the conserved F or W. D genes are given only for firm matches. Clone size is stated in some rows and not others, as once, few, many or a class when expanded.

size	D	V	J	DNA	CDR3
-	TRBD1	TRBV5-1	TRBJ1-1	TGCGCCAGCAGCTGGAACAGGGGCACTGAAGCTTTCTTT	CASSWNRGTEAFF
-	TRBD1	TRBV19	TRBJ1-2	TGTGCCAGTAGTTCTCCGGGACAGGGGGCTAACTATGGCTACACCTTC	CASSSPGQGANYGYTF
once	-	TRBV2	TRBJ1-1	TGTGCCAGCAGTCTAGGTATGAACCTTGAAGCTTTCTTT	CASSLGMNLEAFF
once	-	TRBV27	TRBJ2-4	TGTGCCAGCAGTTCTACGACAGAAAACATTCAGTACTTC	CASSSTTENIQYF
-	TRBD2	TRBV19	TRBJ2-2	TGTGCCAGTAGTTGGGGTTTAGCGGGGGGGCTTGTTGCCGGGGAGCTGTTTTTT	CASSWGLAGGLVAGELFF
-	-	TRBV6-1	TRBJ1-1	TGTGCCAGCAGTGAAAACGCTGGGGGAGGGGTGAACACTGAAGCTTTCTTT	CASSENAGGGVNTEAFF
-	TRBD1	TRBV6-2/TRBV6-3	TRBJ2-1	TGTGCCAGCAGTGGACCGGGACAGGGGGTTTACAATGAGCAGTTCTTC	CASSGPGQGVYNEQFF
-	TRBD2	TRBV29-1	TRBJ2-7	TGCAGTTGGGGGGAGGGACCGACCTACGAGCAGTACTTC	CSWGEGPTYEQYF
once	TRBD1	TRBV3-1/TRBV3-2	TRBJ1-1	TGTGCCAGCAGCCAAGGGACAGGAAGCTCTGAAGCTTTCTTT	CASSQGTGSSEAFF
-	TRBD1	TRBV6-2/TRBV6-3	TRBJ1-1	TGTGCCAGCAGCCCCCTAGGACAGGGGAGCACTGAAGCTTTCTTT	CASSPLGQGSTEAFF
few	-	TRBV19	TRBJ2-2	TGTGCCAGTAGTATTAGTCGGGGAGCCGGGGAGCTGTTTTTT	CASSISRGAGELFF
-	-	TRBV16	TRBJ1-5	TGTGCCAGCAAAACAGGGTCCAATCAGCCCCAGCATTTT	CASKTGSNQPQHF